This T cell receptor beta chain derives from a study of T cell responses to AZD1222 COVID-19 vaccine. Clones were read by immunoSEQ multiplex PCR, and TCRdb kept only the in-frame ones, dropping some. The sample carries approximately 140,000 clones, 91% recorded once. This CDR3 has 13 amino acids. Germline V gives CDR1 SGHDT, CDR2 YYEEEE. Trimming took off 1 base at V and 6 bases at J, with 10 bases between the two ends. V is TRBV5-6 and J is TRBJ1-1; unclear D gene. The source of this sequence is an adult who received the AZD1222 COVID-19 vaccine. Sequenced material: peripheral blood, taken 28 days after the second AZD1222 dose. This CDR3 reads CASSLFDSAEAFF. The CDR3, as DNA: TGTGCCAGCAGCTTGTTTGATTCGGCTGAAGCTTTCTTT.